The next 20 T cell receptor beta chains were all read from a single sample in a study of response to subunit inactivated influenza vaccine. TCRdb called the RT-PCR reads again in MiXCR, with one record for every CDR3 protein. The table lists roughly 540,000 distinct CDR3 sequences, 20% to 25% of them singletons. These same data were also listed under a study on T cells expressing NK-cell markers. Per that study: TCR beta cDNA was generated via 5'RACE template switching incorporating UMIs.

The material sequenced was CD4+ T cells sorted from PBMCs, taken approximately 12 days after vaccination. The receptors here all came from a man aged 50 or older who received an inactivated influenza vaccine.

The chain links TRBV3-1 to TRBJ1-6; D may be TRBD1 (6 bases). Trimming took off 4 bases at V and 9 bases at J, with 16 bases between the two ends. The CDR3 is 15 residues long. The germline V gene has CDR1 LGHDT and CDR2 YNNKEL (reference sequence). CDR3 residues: CASSRQDLGGSPLHF. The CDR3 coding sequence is TGTGCCAGCAGCCGACAGGATCTGGGTGGTTCACCCCTCCACTTT.

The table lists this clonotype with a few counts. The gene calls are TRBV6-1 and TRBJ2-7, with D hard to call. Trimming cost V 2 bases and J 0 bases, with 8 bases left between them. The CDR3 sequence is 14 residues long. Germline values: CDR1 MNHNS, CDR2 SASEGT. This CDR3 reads CASSELRSSYEQYF. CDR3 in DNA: TGTGCCAGCAGTGAATTGAGAAGCTCCTACGAGCAGTACTTC.

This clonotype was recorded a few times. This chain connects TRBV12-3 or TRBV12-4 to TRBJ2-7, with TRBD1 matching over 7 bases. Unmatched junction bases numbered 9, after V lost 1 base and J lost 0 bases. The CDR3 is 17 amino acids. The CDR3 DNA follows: TGTGCCAGCAGTTTAGTGGGCTGGGACAGCAGCTCCTACGAGCAGTACTTC. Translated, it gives CASSLVGWDSSSYEQYF.

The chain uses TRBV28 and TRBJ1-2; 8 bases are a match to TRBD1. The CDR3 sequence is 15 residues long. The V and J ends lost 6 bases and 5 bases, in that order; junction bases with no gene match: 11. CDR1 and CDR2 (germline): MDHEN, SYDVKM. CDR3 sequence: CASRRAGGWEYGYTF. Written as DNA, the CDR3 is TGTGCCAGCAGGCGAGCAGGGGGCTGGGAATATGGCTACACCTTC.

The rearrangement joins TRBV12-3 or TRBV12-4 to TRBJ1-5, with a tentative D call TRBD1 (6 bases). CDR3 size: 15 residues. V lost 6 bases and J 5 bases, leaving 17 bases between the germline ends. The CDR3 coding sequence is TGTGCCAGCAGAATAGGGGTTAGGGGGGATCAGCCCCAGCATTTT. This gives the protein CASRIGVRGDQPQHF.

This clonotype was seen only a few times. The CDR3: CASREQGAWGEKLFF. CDR3 DNA: TGTGCCAGCAGGGAGCAGGGGGCGTGGGGGGAAAAACTGTTTTTT. This chain joins TRBV12-3 or TRBV12-4 and TRBJ1-4; 8 bases align to TRBD1. The CDR3 sequence is 15 residues long. J was trimmed by 8 bases and V by 6 bases; bases with no gene match: 11.

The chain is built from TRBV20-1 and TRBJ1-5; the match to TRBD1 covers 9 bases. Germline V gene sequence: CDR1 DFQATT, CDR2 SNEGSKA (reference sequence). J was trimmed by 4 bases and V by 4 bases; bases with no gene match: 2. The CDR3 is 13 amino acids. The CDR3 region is CSAKGTGNQPQHF. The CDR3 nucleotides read TGCAGTGCTAAGGGGACAGGGAATCAGCCCCAGCATTTT.

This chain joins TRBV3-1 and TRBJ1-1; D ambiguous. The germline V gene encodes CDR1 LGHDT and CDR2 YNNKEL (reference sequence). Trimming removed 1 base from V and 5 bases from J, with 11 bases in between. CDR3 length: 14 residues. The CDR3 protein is CASSQGSKSTEAFF. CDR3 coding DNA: TGTGCCAGCAGCCAAGGATCGAAGTCGACTGAAGCTTTCTTT.

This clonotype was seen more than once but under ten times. DNA for the CDR3: TGTGCCAGCTCCTCCCGTCGGACTAGCGGGAGTGGGGAGCAGTACTTC. Protein: CASSSRRTSGSGEQYF. The chain carries TRBV6-1 and TRBJ2-7, with TRBD2 matching 13 bases. The CDR3 contains 16 residues. V was clipped by 8 bases and J by 7 bases; unmatched bases: 14. Germline CDR1 and CDR2: MNHNS and SASEGT.

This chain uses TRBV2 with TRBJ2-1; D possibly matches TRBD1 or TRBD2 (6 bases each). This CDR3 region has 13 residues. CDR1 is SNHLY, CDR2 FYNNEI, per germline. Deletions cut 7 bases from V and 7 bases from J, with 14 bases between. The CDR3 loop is CASNREELNEQFF. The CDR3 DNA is TGTGCCAGCAACAGGGAGGAGTTGAATGAGCAGTTCTTC.

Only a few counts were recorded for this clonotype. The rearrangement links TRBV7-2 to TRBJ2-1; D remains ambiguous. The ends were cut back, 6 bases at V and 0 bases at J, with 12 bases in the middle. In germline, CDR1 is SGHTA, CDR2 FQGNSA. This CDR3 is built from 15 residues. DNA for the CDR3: TGTGCCAGCAGTCACGCGCGGAGCTCCTACAATGAGCAGTTCTTC. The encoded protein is CASSHARSSYNEQFF.

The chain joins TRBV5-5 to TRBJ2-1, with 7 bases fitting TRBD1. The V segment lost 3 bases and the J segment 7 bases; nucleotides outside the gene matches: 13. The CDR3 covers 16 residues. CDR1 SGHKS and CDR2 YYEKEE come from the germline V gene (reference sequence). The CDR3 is CASSYTGATLLNEQFF. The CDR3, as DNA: TGTGCCAGCAGCTACACAGGGGCCACGTTATTGAATGAGCAGTTCTTC.

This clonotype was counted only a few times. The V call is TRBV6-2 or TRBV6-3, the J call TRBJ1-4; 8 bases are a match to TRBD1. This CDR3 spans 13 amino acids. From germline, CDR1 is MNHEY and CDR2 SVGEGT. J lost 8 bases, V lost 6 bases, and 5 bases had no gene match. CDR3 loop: CASSRGLWEKLFF. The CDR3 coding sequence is TGTGCCAGCAGCAGGGGGCTTTGGGAAAAACTGTTTTTT.

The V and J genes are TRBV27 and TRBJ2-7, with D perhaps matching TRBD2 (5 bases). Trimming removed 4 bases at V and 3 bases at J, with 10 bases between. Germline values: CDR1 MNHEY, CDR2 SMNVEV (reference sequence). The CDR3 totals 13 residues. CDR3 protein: CASSYRGHYEQYF. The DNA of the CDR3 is TGTGCCAGCAGTTATCGGGGTCACTACGAGCAGTACTTC.

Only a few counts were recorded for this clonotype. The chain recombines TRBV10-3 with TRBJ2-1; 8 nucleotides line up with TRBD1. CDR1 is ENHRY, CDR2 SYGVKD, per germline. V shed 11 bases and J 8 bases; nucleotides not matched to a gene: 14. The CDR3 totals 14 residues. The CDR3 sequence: CAAGTGGSTHEQFF. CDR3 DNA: TGTGCCGCAGGAACAGGGGGGTCCACCCATGAGCAGTTCTTC.

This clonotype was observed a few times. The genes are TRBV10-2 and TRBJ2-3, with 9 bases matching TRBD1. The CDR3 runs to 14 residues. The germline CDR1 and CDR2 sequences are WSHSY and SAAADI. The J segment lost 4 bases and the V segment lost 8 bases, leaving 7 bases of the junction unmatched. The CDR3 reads CASRDRATPDTQYF. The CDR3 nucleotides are TGCGCCAGCCGGGACAGGGCCACCCCAGATACGCAGTATTTT.

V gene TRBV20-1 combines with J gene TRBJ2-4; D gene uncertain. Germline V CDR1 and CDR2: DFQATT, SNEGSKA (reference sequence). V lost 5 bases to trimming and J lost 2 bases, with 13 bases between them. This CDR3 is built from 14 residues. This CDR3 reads CSALDLGTKNIQYF. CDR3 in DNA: TGCAGTGCTCTAGACCTAGGAACCAAAAACATTCAGTACTTC.

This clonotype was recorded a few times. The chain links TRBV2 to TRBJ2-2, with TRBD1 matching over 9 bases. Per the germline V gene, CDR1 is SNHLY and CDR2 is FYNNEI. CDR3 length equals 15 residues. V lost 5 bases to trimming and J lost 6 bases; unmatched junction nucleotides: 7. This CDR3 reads CASSSTGGSSGELFF. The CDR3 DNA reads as TGTGCCAGCAGTTCGACAGGGGGGTCCTCCGGGGAGCTGTTTTTT.

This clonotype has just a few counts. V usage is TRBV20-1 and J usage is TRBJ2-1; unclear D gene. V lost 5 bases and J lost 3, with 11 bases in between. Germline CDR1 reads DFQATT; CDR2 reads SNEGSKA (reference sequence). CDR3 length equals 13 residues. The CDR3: CSAADWNYNEQFF. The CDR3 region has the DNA TGCAGTGCTGCTGACTGGAACTACAATGAGCAGTTCTTC.

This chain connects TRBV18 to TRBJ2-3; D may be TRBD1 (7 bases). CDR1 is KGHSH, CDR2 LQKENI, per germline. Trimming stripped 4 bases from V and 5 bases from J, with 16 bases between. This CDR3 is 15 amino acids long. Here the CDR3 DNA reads TGTGCCAGCTCACGGGACAGCGGGCGGGTAGATACGCAGTATTTT. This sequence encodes CASSRDSGRVDTQYF.